These T cell receptor beta chains were read from a single sample in a study of T cells after yellow fever vaccination. One entry per CDR3 protein results from TCRdb running MiXCR on the 5' RACE reads. Here the sample spans some 560,000 distinct CDR3 sequences, over 15% being singletons. The input for sequencing was PBMCs, taken 15 days after the yellow fever booster vaccination. Receptors were obtained from a man aged 30 to 45 who received the YFV17D yellow fever vaccine. The CDR3 runs from the conserved cysteine through the conserved F or W. The D gene is left open where the match is weak. Rows give clone size only sometimes, using once, few, many, or a class for an expanded clone.

d_call clone_size j_call v_call cdr3_aa cdr3_nt
- - TRBJ1-1 TRBV15 CATSTRGTEAFF TGTGCCACCAGCACCCGGGGAACTGAAGCTTTCTTT
- - TRBJ1-1 TRBV20-1 CSAGRGGPRSKAFF TGCAGTGCCGGGAGGGGGGGACCCAGGAGTAAGGCTTTCTTT
- - TRBJ2-7 TRBV9 CASSVEGTASYEQYF TGTGCCAGCAGCGTAGAAGGGACGGCATCCTACGAGCAGTACTTC
TRBD1 - TRBJ2-2 TRBV28 CASSLGQRVSGELFF TGTGCCAGCAGTTTGGGACAGCGAGTATCCGGGGAGCTGTTTTTT
- - TRBJ2-3 TRBV5-1 CASSSPGSQDTQYF TGCGCCAGCAGCTCGCCGGGTTCCCAGGATACGCAGTATTTT
- - TRBJ2-1 TRBV10-3 CAISVGNRAIRYEQFF TGTGCCATCAGTGTGGGTAACAGAGCGATAAGATATGAGCAGTTCTTC
- - TRBJ2-7 TRBV30 CAWSVVSETYEQYF TGTGCCTGGAGTGTTGTTAGCGAAACCTACGAGCAGTACTTC
- few TRBJ1-1 TRBV4-2 CASSQAMEGYTEAFF TGTGCCAGCAGCCAAGCCATGGAGGGCTACACTGAAGCTTTCTTT
TRBD2 few TRBJ2-4 TRBV20-1 CSAISRRTRRDIQYF TGCAGTGCTATTTCTAGGCGGACTAGAAGGGACATTCAGTACTTC
TRBD2 - TRBJ2-1 TRBV5-1 CASSSSGGLYNEQFF TGCGCCAGCAGCTCCTCGGGGGGACTCTACAATGAGCAGTTCTTC
- many TRBJ1-5 TRBV18 CASSLTESNQPQHF TGTGCCAGCTCGTTGACGGAAAGCAATCAGCCCCAGCATTTT
- - TRBJ1-1 TRBV20-1 CSARGGDSTEAFF TGCAGTGCTAGAGGTGGGGATAGCACTGAAGCTTTCTTT
TRBD1 - TRBJ2-5 TRBV20-1 CSARGSGTGGETQYF TGCAGTGCTAGAGGCTCCGGGACAGGGGGAGAGACCCAGTACTTC
- - TRBJ2-7 TRBV5-1 CASGSGGREAYEQYF TGCGCCTCGGGGAGCGGAGGGAGAGAGGCCTACGAGCAGTACTTC
- - TRBJ2-3 TRBV5-1 CASSLDLDTQYF TGCGCCAGCAGCCTCGATTTAGATACGCAGTATTTT
- - TRBJ1-4 TRBV5-1 CASSLDIANEKLFF TGCGCCAGCAGCTTAGACATTGCGAATGAAAAACTGTTTTTT
- - TRBJ2-7 TRBV29-1 CSVGEGEQYF TGCAGCGTTGGAGAAGGCGAGCAGTACTTC
- once TRBJ2-3 TRBV20-1 CSAETFQADTQYF TGCAGTGCTGAGACCTTCCAGGCTGATACGCAGTATTTT
- once TRBJ1-4 TRBV18 CASSPPPGLDEKLFF TGTGCCAGCTCACCCCCCCCGGGCCTGGATGAAAAACTGTTTTTT
TRBD1 few TRBJ1-1 TRBV7-8 CASSFTGRGLGTEAFF TGTGCCAGCAGCTTTACGGGCAGGGGGCTCGGCACTGAAGCTTTCTTT
TRBD2 - TRBJ2-3 TRBV4-3 CASSQVTSGSTDTQYF TGCGCCAGCAGCCAAGTTACTAGCGGTAGCACAGATACGCAGTATTTT
TRBD2 - TRBJ2-1 TRBV12-3/TRBV12-4 CASEDGREQFF TGTGCCAGCGAAGACGGGAGGGAGCAGTTCTTC
TRBD1 few TRBJ2-1 TRBV7-9 CASRLSGTAYNEQFF TGTGCCAGCAGGCTTTCCGGGACAGCGTACAATGAGCAGTTCTTC
- - TRBJ2-7 TRBV11-2 CASSKPGLSPYEQYF TGTGCCAGCAGCAAACCGGGACTTTCCCCCTACGAGCAGTACTTC
TRBD1 few TRBJ2-1 TRBV12-3/TRBV12-4 CASSLGQGSEQFF TGTGCCAGCAGTTTGGGACAGGGGTCAGAGCAGTTCTTC
- - TRBJ2-7 TRBV11-2 CASSLEMGSPDYEQYF TGTGCCAGCAGCTTAGAGATGGGTAGTCCAGATTACGAGCAGTACTTC
TRBD1 few TRBJ1-1 TRBV20-1 CSAADRIEAFF TGCAGTGCAGCGGACAGGATCGAAGCTTTCTTT
- many TRBJ2-4 TRBV27 CASSLQGVAKNIQYF TGTGCCAGCAGCCTACAGGGAGTAGCCAAAAACATTCAGTACTTC
TRBD2 few TRBJ2-1 TRBV4-1 CASSLTSGTSGYNEQFF TGCGCCAGCAGCCTTACCTCCGGGACTAGCGGATACAATGAGCAGTTCTTC
- - TRBJ2-1 TRBV7-2 CASSLFGASSYNEQFF TGTGCCAGCAGCCTGTTCGGGGCAAGCTCCTACAATGAGCAGTTCTTC
- - TRBJ2-3 TRBV29-1 CSVDLGMDTQYF TGCAGCGTTGACCTCGGCATGGATACGCAGTATTTT
TRBD2 few TRBJ2-1 TRBV28 CASSWMLAASYNEQFF TGTGCCAGCAGTTGGATGCTAGCGGCTTCCTACAATGAGCAGTTCTTC
- few TRBJ1-6 TRBV5-1 CASSLVAAGRKPSPNSPLHF TGCGCCAGCAGCTTGGTTGCGGCAGGAAGAAAACCCTCACCAAATTCACCCCTCCACTTT
- few TRBJ2-1 TRBV24-1 CATRGAGNEQFF TGTGCCACCAGAGGGGCTGGGAATGAGCAGTTCTTC
- - TRBJ2-7 TRBV10-2 CASTLVGGYEQYF TGCGCCAGCACCCTGGTAGGGGGCTACGAGCAGTACTTC